This T cell receptor (beta chain) came from a study of T-cell memory formation after mild COVID-19. 5'RACE primed at constant segments yielded TCR alpha and TCR beta cDNA libraries bearing sample barcodes and UMIs. TCRdb used MiXCR to reprocess the 5' RACE reads, holding one entry per CDR3 protein. The top ten hold about 23% of the sample, which has around 300,000 distinct CDR3 sequences, more than 15% seen once. The CDR3 is 10 residues long. V gave up 3 bases and J gave up 9 bases, with 2 bases separating them. Sequencing was performed on PBMCs or a T cell subset sorted from them (not recorded which). The origin of this receptor is a man between 18 and 35 years old who had mild COVID-19 (a few samples of this study predate the infection). Cell type and time point are not known. The rearrangement links TRBV12-3 or TRBV12-4 to TRBJ2-2; D gene ambiguous. The CDR3 nucleotides read TGTGCCAGCAGTTTGCGGGAGCTGTTTTTT. The encoded protein is CASSLRELFF.